This TCR beta chain was identified in a study of cytomegalovirus exposure and HLA in healthy donors. 13 Jbeta primers and 60 Vbeta primers were used for the PCR. Measured with immunoSEQ multiplex PCR; TCRdb has only the in-frame clones, and not every one. The sample holds 150,000 to 200,000 clones; 75% to 90% are singletons and the top ten take around 1.4%. The germline CDR1 and CDR2 sequences are LGHNA and YSLEER. The CDR3 has 15 amino acids. V lost 2 bases and J 1 base, leaving 11 bases between the germline ends. The receptor was derived from a girl aged 10-17 years in good health and CMV-seropositive. The chain combines TRBV4-3 with TRBJ1-1; D is perhaps TRBD1 (5 bases). The material sequenced was PBMCs. CDR3 coding DNA: TGCGCCAGCAGCCAATATTTAACAGGGAACACTGAAGCTTTCTTT. It yields the protein CASSQYLTGNTEAFF.